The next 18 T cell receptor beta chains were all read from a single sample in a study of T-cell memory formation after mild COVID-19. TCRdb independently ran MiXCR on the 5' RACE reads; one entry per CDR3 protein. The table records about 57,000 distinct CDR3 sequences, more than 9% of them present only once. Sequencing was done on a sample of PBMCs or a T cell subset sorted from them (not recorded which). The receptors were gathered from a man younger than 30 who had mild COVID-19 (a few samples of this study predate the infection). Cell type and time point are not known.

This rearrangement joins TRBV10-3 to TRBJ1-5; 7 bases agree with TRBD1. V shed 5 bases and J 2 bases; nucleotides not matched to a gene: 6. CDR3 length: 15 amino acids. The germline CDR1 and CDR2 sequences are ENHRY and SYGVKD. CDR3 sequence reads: CAISLQGGGNQPQHF. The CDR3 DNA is TGTGCCATCAGTTTGCAGGGGGGCGGCAATCAGCCCCAGCATTTT.

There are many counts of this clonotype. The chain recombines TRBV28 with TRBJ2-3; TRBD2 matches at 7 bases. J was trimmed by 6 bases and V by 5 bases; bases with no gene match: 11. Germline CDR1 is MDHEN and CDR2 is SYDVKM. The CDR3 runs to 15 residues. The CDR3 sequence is CASSTLGGGSDTQYF. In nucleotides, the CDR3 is TGTGCCAGCAGTACCTTGGGCGGGGGATCGGATACGCAGTATTTT.

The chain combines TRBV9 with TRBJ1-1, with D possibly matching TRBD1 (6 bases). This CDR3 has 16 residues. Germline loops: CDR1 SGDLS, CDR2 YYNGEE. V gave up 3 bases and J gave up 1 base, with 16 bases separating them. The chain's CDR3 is CASSAVQGARNTEAFF. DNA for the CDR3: TGTGCCAGCAGCGCCGTACAGGGCGCTCGGAACACTGAAGCTTTCTTT.

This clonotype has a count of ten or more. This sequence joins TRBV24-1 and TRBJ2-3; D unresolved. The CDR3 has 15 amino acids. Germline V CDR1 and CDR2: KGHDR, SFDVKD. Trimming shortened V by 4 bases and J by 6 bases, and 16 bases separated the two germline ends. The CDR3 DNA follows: TGTGCCACCAGTGAAGCCCGGTGGGTGTCCGATACGCAGTATTTT. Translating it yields CATSEARWVSDTQYF.

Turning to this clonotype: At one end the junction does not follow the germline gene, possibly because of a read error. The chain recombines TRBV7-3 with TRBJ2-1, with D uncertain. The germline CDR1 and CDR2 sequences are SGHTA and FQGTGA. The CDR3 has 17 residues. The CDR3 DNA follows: TGTGCCAGCAGCTTAACGCCCGACCTCCACTCCCACAATGAGCAGTTCTTC. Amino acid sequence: CASSLTPDLHSHNEQFF.

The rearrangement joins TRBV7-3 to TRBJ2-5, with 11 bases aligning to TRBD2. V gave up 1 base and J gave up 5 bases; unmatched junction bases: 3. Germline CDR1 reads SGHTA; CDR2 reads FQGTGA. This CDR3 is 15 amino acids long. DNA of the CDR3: TGTGCCAGCAGCTTAATAGCGGGGGGGCGGGAGACCCAGTACTTC. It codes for CASSLIAGGRETQYF.

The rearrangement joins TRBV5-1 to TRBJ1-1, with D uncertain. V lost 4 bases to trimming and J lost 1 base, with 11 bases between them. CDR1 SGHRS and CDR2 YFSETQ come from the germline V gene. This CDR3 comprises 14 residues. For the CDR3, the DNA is TGCGCCAGCAGCCAACAGACTTCGAACACTGAAGCTTTCTTT. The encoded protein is CASSQQTSNTEAFF.

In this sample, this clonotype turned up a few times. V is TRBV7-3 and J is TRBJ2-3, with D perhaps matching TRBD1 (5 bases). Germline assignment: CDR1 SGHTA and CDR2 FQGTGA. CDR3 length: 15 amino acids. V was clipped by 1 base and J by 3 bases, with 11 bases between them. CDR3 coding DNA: TGTGCCAGCAGCTTAATTGCAGGGTTGACAGATACGCAGTATTTT. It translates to CASSLIAGLTDTQYF.

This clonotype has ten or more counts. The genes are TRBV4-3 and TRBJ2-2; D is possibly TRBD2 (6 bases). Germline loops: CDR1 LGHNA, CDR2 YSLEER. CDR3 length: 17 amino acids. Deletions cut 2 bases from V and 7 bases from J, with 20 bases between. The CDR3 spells CASSQLLTRGSSGELFF. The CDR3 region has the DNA TGCGCCAGCAGCCAACTCCTTACGCGGGGTAGCAGCGGGGAGCTGTTTTTT.

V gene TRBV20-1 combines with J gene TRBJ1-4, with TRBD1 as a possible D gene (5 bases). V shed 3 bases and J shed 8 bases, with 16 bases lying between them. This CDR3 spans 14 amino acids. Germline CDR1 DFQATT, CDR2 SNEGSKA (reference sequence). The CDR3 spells CSASFRQGREKLFF. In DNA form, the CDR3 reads TGCAGTGCTAGCTTTCGGCAGGGACGGGAAAAACTGTTTTTT.

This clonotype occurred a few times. The CDR3: CGGVGGTDTQYF. CDR3 sequence (DNA): TGCGGGGGGGTTGGCGGTACAGATACGCAGTATTTT. J is TRBJ2-3 and V is TRBV20-1, with 7 bases identical to TRBD2. Per germline, CDR1 DFQATT and CDR2 SNEGSKA (reference sequence). The CDR3 runs 12 residues.

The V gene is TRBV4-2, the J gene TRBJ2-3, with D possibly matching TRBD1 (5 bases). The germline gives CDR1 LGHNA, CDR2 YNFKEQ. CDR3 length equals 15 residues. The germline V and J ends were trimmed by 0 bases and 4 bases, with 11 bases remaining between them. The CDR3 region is CASSQEGSGPDTQYF. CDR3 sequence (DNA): TGTGCCAGCAGCCAAGAGGGGTCAGGGCCAGATACGCAGTATTTT.

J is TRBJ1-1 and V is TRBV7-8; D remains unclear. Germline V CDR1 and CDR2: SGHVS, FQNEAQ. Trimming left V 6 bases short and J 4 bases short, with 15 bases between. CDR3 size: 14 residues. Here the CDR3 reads CASSYRAGSTEAFF. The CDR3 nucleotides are TGTGCCAGCAGTTACCGTGCGGGCAGCACTGAAGCTTTCTTT.

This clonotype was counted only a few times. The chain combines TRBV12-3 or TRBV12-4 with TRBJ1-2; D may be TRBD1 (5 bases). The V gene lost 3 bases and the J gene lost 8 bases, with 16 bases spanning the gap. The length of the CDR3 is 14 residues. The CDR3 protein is CASSFPGSFGGYTF. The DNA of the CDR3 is TGTGCCAGCAGTTTTCCAGGGTCCTTCGGCGGCTACACCTTC.

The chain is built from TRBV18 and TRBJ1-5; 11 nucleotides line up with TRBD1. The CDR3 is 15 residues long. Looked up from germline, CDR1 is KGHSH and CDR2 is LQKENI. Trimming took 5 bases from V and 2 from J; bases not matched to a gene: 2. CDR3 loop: CASSGTGGGNQPQHF. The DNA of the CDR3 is TGTGCCAGCTCAGGGACAGGGGGAGGCAATCAGCCCCAGCATTTT.

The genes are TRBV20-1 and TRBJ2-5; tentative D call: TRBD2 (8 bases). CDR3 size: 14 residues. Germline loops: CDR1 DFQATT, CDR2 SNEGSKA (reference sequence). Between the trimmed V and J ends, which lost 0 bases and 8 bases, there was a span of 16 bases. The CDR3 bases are TGCAGTGCTAGAGATCGGGAGGGGACAGAAACCCAGTACTTC. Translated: CSARDREGTETQYF.

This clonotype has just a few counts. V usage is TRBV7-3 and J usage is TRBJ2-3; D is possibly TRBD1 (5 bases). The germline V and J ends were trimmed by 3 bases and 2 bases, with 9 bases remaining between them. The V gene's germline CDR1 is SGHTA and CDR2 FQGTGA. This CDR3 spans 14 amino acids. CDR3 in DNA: TGTGCCAGCAGCTTCCAGGGCAACACAGATACGCAGTATTTT. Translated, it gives CASSFQGNTDTQYF.

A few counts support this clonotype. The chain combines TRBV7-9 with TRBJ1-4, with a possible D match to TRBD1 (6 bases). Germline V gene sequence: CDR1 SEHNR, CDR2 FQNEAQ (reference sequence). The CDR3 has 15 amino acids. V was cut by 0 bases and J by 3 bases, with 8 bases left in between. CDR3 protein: CASSLASGANEKLFF. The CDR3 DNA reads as TGTGCCAGCAGCTTAGCGTCAGGGGCTAATGAAAAACTGTTTTTT.